This T cell receptor (beta chain) was sequenced for a study of T cell responses to AZD1222 COVID-19 vaccine. TCRdb's table, derived via immunoSEQ multiplex PCR, lists solely in-frame clones and lacks some. The table shows hundreds of thousands of clones, with under 95% occurring only once. Trimming pared 5 bases from V and 2 bases from J, leaving 15 bases between. The CDR3 is 15 amino acids. The germline V gene has CDR1 SGHAT and CDR2 FQNNGV. This specimen was peripheral blood, taken on day 0 of MenACWY control vaccination. The chain couples TRBV11-2 to TRBJ1-2, with D perhaps matching TRBD1 (6 bases). The sequence came from an adult in good health. The CDR3 DNA sequence: TGTGCCAGCAGCCCTAACAGGGATCGAAACTATGGCTACACCTTC. Translated: CASSPNRDRNYGYTF.